This entry describes one T cell receptor (beta chain). This CDR3 spans 15 amino acids. The germline V gene has CDR1 MDHEN and CDR2 SYDVKM. The junction had 1 base not matched to a gene; V was cut back by 3 bases and J by 4 bases. This specimen comes from a study of blood T cell repertoires in COVID-19. Here immunoSEQ multiplex PCR was the method, and the copy in TCRdb shows in-frame clones only, minus some. This table holds about 210,000 clones, 70% to 90% found once. The clonotype comes from a woman aged 65 to 85 with acute or convalescent COVID-19. Sequenced: peripheral blood. The rearrangement joins TRBV28 to TRBJ2-1; 12 bases are a match to TRBD2. Here the CDR3 reads CASSLTSGGYNEQFF. The CDR3 DNA is TGTGCCAGCAGTTTGACTAGCGGGGGATACAATGAGCAGTTCTTC.